The 12 T cell receptor beta chains in this list originate from one sample, sequenced in a study of blood T cells in healthy people across ages. A second PCR, run for about 6 to 11 cycles, used a sample-barcoded 5' primer plus a J-beta primer mix. Each CDR3 protein gets one entry after TCRdb re-called the 5' RACE reads with MiXCR. The data show approximately 780,000 distinct CDR3 sequences, approximately 24% seen once. The same data also went into a second study, on T cells of mothers and their children.

The sequenced sample was blood. The receptors shown here come from a boy aged 5-17 years in good health.

This clonotype was seen more than once but under ten times. The gene calls are TRBV12-3 or TRBV12-4 and TRBJ2-1, with D uncertain. CDR3 length equals 10 residues. Trimming left V 8 bases short and J 6 bases short, with 5 bases between. Here the CDR3 DNA reads TGTGCCAGCGCCAGCAATGAGCAGTTCTTC. Residues: CASASNEQFF.

The J gene is TRBJ2-5, the V gene TRBV7-9, with 7 positions matching TRBD1. Unmatched junction bases numbered 8, after V lost 5 bases and J lost 5 bases. CDR1 and CDR2 (germline): SEHNR, FQNEAQ (reference sequence). The length of the CDR3 is 14 residues. The CDR3 sequence: CASSRGQRMETQYF. DNA for the CDR3: TGTGCCAGCAGCCGGGGACAGAGGATGGAGACCCAGTACTTC.

V usage is TRBV11-3 and J usage is TRBJ2-3; TRBD2 matches 8 bases. V lost 2 bases to trimming and J lost 0 bases; unmatched junction nucleotides: 4. Per germline, CDR1 SGHNT and CDR2 YENEEA. This CDR3 has 16 amino acids. CDR3 protein: CASSLRGGGSTDTQYF. DNA for the CDR3: TGTGCCAGCAGCTTACGGGGCGGGGGGAGCACAGATACGCAGTATTTT.

V usage is TRBV12-3 or TRBV12-4 and J usage is TRBJ2-5; 9 nucleotides line up with TRBD1. With the DNA end fitting TRBJ2-7 better, the J assignment may be wrong. There are 14 residues in the CDR3. CDR3 nucleotides: TGTGCCAGCAGTTCACAGGGGGCGTCAAGCGAGCAGTACTTC. Translating gives CASSSQGASSEQYF.

A word on this clonotype: The junction and the germline gene differ at one end; a read error may be behind it. This chain uses TRBV2 with TRBJ2-7; D might be TRBD1 (5 bases). Germline V gene lookup returns CDR1 SNHLY and CDR2 FYNNEI. The CDR3 runs 14 residues. This CDR3 is CASREDSVYYEQYF. CDR3 sequence (DNA): TGTGCCAGCAGGGAAGACAGCGTATACTACGAGCAGTACTTC.

CDR3 in amino acids: CASRRETPYEQYF. The CDR3 nucleotides read TGTGCCAGCAGGAGGGAAACCCCTTACGAGCAGTACTTC. The V call is TRBV6-1, the J call TRBJ2-7; tentatively, D is TRBD2 (5 bases). From germline, CDR1 is MNHNS and CDR2 SASEGT. The V end was cut by 6 bases, the J end by 4 bases, with 13 bases between. The length of the CDR3 is 13 residues.

This clonotype was seen a handful of times. V gene TRBV12-5 combines with J gene TRBJ2-5; TRBD2 agrees at 10 bases. CDR1 and CDR2 from the germline V gene are LGHNT and FRNRAP. The CDR3 extends over 16 amino acids. J was trimmed by 4 bases and V by 1 base; bases with no gene match: 6. CDR3 loop: CASGLGQRGGGETQYF. In DNA, the CDR3 is TGTGCTAGTGGTTTGGGCCAGCGGGGGGGCGGAGAGACCCAGTACTTC.

This clonotype has just a few counts. The chain has TRBV20-1 and TRBJ2-2; 9 positions agree with TRBD1. Germline-derived CDR1 and CDR2 are DFQATT and SNEGSKA (reference sequence). J gave up 5 bases and V 4 bases, and 2 bases lay outside the gene matches. The CDR3 extends over 13 amino acids. The CDR3 nucleotides are TGCAGTGCTACCGGGACAGGGACCGGGGAGCTGTTTTTT. Amino acid sequence: CSATGTGTGELFF.

In its sample, this clonotype was seen a few times. This chain joins TRBV2 and TRBJ2-2; 7 bases are shared with TRBD1. Germline V gene lookup returns CDR1 SNHLY and CDR2 FYNNEI. This CDR3 is built from 15 residues. The J segment lost 7 bases and the V segment lost 4 bases, leaving 9 bases of the junction unmatched. CDR3 DNA: TGTGCCAGCAGTGTATTACAGGGGAACGGCGGGGAGCTGTTTTTT. Protein: CASSVLQGNGGELFF.

In its sample, this clonotype was seen a few times. The CDR3 loop reads CASSRTLGRRYTEAFF. CDR3 DNA: TGTGCCAGCAGCCGAACCCTCGGGAGGAGGTACACTGAAGCTTTCTTT. The chain links TRBV27 to TRBJ1-1; D is ambiguous. The CDR3 is 16 amino acids. Germline lookup yields CDR1 MNHEY and CDR2 SMNVEV (reference sequence). Trimming took off 6 bases at V and 3 bases at J, with 20 bases between the two ends.

V is TRBV27 and J is TRBJ2-1, with D tentatively TRBD1 (5 bases). The J call is doubtful: the DNA matches TRBJ2-7 better. The CDR3 consists of 19 residues. The germline CDR1 and CDR2 sequences are MNHEY and SMNVEV (reference sequence). The CDR3 reads CASAFTPYGAIPGSVEQYF. Written as DNA, the CDR3 is TGTGCCAGCGCTTTCACTCCCTATGGGGCAATCCCGGGTTCGGTCGAGCAGTACTTC.

The rearrangement joins TRBV6-5 to TRBJ2-1; D is possibly TRBD1 (5 bases). The DNA end is a closer match to TRBJ2-7, so the J assignment may be wrong. Per the germline V gene, CDR1 is MNHEY and CDR2 is SVGAGI. The CDR3 is 14 amino acids. CDR3 region: CASGDMGPVYEQYF. The CDR3 DNA reads TGTGCCAGCGGGGATATGGGGCCAGTCTACGAGCAGTACTTC.